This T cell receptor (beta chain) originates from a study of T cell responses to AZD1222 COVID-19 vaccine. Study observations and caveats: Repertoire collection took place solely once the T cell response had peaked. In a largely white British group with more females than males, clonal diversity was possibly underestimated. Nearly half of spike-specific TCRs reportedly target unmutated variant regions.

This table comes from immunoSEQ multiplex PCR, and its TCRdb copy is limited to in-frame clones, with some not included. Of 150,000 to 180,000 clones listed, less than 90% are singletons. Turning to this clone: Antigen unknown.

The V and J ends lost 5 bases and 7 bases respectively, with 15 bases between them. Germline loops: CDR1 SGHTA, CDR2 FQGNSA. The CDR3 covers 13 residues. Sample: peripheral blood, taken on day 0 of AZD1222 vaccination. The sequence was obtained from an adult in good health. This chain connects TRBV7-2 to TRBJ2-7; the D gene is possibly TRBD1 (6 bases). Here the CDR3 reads CASSVSRGREQYF. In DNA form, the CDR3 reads TGTGCCAGCAGCGTGTCCAGGGGCAGAGAGCAGTACTTC.